The rows below give T cell receptor beta chains drawn from one sample of a study of T-cell memory formation after mild COVID-19. Using its own MiXCR run on the 5' RACE reads, TCRdb lists one record per CDR3 protein. Among about 110,000 distinct CDR3 sequences listed, roughly 14% were seen once. The sequenced sample consisted of PBMCs or a T cell subset sorted from them (not recorded which). Receptors were obtained from a man aged 18 to 29 who had mild COVID-19 (a few samples of this study predate the infection). Cell type and time point are not known. Both conserved end residues are trimmed from each CDR3. Only some rows state a clone size, as once, few, many or a class for expanded clones.

v_gene,abundance,j_gene,CDR3aa
TRBV29-1,few,TRBJ2-7,SVETSSYEQY
TRBV2,many,TRBJ1-6,ASSDGGTGRSPLH
TRBV10-3,many,TRBJ2-3,AISEQGGITDTQY
TRBV5-6,many,TRBJ2-1,ASSPWGGQQF
TRBV13,few,TRBJ2-3,ASSLVTLSGGDTDTQY
TRBV7-8,NA,TRBJ2-5,ASSLLGTRETQY
TRBV6-6,few,TRBJ1-5,ASSEPDRGRKQPQH
TRBV13,NA,TRBJ2-3,ASSLTKTSTDTQY
TRBV7-2,few,TRBJ1-2,ASTLDWGADLDGYT
TRBV9,few,TRBJ2-5,ASSPGTSGGAWETQY
TRBV7-8,many,TRBJ2-3,ASNIGLAIADTQY
TRBV4-1,many,TRBJ1-1,ASSRRPGYNPENTEAF
TRBV5-5,few,TRBJ2-1,ASSLRMGLVNEQF
TRBV5-5,NA,TRBJ1-1,ASSWQQGAGVVLTEAF
TRBV4-1,many,TRBJ2-7,ASSQASGTEYEQY
TRBV11-2,NA,TRBJ2-1,ASRRGTSEF
TRBV27,NA,TRBJ1-1,ASSLTGDEGTEAF
TRBV4-3,NA,TRBJ2-5,ASSQDLGGGETQY
TRBV4-3,few,TRBJ1-2,ASTPSTGLKNYGYT
TRBV4-3,many,TRBJ2-5,ASSQEFAGGPETQY
TRBV7-8,NA,TRBJ2-3,ASSPRASTDTQY
TRBV27,NA,TRBJ1-2,ASSSGARLEDYGYT
TRBV6-2/TRBV6-3,NA,TRBJ2-7,ASSYSGSFYEQY
TRBV6-2/TRBV6-3,many,TRBJ2-1,ASSWTSGGYNEQF
TRBV19,NA,TRBJ1-5,ASSKTVAYTYSNQPQH
TRBV15,few,TRBJ1-1,ATSRGTGKGTEAF
TRBV12-5,NA,TRBJ2-1,ASGWGTGVNEQF
TRBV4-2,few,TRBJ1-2,ASSQDDLYGYT
TRBV4-1,few,TRBJ1-2,ASSQLPGQGIANYGYT
TRBV5-5,few,TRBJ1-1,ASSLDGAGTEAF
TRBV10-3,NA,TRBJ1-5,AISESGASNQPQH
TRBV20-1,NA,TRBJ1-4,SANEATNEKLF
TRBV18,NA,TRBJ1-2,ASFPRGTGDPWNGYT
TRBV19,NA,TRBJ2-1,ASGIYVDNEQF
TRBV11-1,few,TRBJ2-7,ASSLWGLDEQY
TRBV7-2,few,TRBJ2-5,ASSIGPDSWETQY
TRBV5-1,NA,TRBJ2-7,ASSLLRETYEQY
TRBV4-1,NA,TRBJ2-1,ASSPGQGDSLGEQF
TRBV4-1,NA,TRBJ2-2,ASSQAGQGLANTGELF
TRBV7-2,medium-sized,TRBJ2-1,ASSPPEGYNEQF
TRBV9,few,TRBJ2-1,ASSVEGNSYNEQF
TRBV6-2/TRBV6-3,many,TRBJ1-6,ASGPGSPLH
TRBV5-1,NA,TRBJ2-2,ASRLRDTGELF
TRBV4-2,few,TRBJ1-5,ASSQPRTENQPQH
TRBV6-2/TRBV6-3,many,TRBJ2-5,ASTLTEQETQY
TRBV3-1,few,TRBJ1-1,ASSQEVKNTEAF
TRBV4-1,NA,TRBJ1-1,ASSRPENTEAF
TRBV5-1,NA,TRBJ2-7,ASSLLGIHEQY
TRBV12-3/TRBV12-4,few,TRBJ2-1,ASSWGTGGNEQF
TRBV9,few,TRBJ2-7,ASSVGLGADEQY
TRBV27,NA,TRBJ2-1,ASTHSGTSSYNEQF